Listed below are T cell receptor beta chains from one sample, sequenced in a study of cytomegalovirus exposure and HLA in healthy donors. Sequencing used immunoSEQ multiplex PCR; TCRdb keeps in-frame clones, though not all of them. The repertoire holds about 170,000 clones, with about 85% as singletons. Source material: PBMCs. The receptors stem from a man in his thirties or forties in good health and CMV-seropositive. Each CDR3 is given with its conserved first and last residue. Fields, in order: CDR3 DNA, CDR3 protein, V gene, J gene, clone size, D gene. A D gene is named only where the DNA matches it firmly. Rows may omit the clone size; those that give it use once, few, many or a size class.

TGCGCCAGCAGCTTGGATGGCTATACGCAGTATTTT,CASSLDGYTQYF,TRBV5-1,TRBJ2-3,.,.
TGTGCCTGGAGTTCAGGGCCTTACACAGATACGCAGTATTTT,CAWSSGPYTDTQYF,TRBV30,TRBJ2-3,.,.
TGTGCCAGCAGGGTTGGGGAAAGGGGCACTGAAGCTTTCTTT,CASRVGERGTEAFF,TRBV27,TRBJ1-1,.,.
TGTTCCAGCAGATCTAGCGGGACCGCGAACACCGGGGAGCTGTTTTTT,CSSRSSGTANTGELFF,TRBV7-9,TRBJ2-2,.,TRBD2
TGTGCCAGCAGTGAAGGAGACGCGAGGGAGCAGTACTTC,CASSEGDAREQYF,TRBV2,TRBJ2-7,.,.
TGTGCCAGTAGTATCGGGGGAACGGGACTAGTCTCCTTC,CASSIGGTGLVSF,TRBV19,TRBJ2-7,.,TRBD2
TGTGCCAGCAGCGGCCTAGCGGTCCACACAGATACGCAGTATTTT,CASSGLAVHTDTQYF,TRBV9,TRBJ2-3,.,TRBD2
TGTGCCAGCAGCCTGGTCGGGTCTGAGAACACTGAAGCTTTCTTT,CASSLVGSENTEAFF,TRBV5-6,TRBJ1-1,few,.
TGTGCCTCCGAGATCGGGGGATTCCGTCAGCCCCAGCATTTT,CASEIGGFRQPQHF,TRBV6-1,TRBJ1-5,few,.
TGTGCCAGCAGTTCCCCGGGACAGGGTTATGGCTACACCTTC,CASSSPGQGYGYTF,TRBV6-6,TRBJ1-2,.,TRBD1
TGTGCCAGCAGCCCTAATTCGGGCACCGGGGAGCTGTTTTTT,CASSPNSGTGELFF,TRBV7-8,TRBJ2-2,.,.
TGCGCCAGCAGCCAAGATGTTTTTTCAGCGGCACCAGGGGTGGTTGGCTACACCTTC,CASSQDVFSAAPGVVGYTF,TRBV4-3,TRBJ1-2,once,.
TGTGCCTGGGGGGGGAACTCAGGGAGCACTGAAGCTTTCTTT,CAWGGNSGSTEAFF,TRBV30,TRBJ1-1,.,.
TGTGCCAGCACTTGGGGACAGGAATATTCACCCCTCCACTTT,CASTWGQEYSPLHF,TRBV6-1,TRBJ1-6,.,TRBD1
TGCGCCAGCAGCCGGAGGGCAGGAGTAGCGGGTTACGTGACCCAGTACTTC,CASSRRAGVAGYVTQYF,TRBV4-1,TRBJ2-5,few,TRBD2
TGTGCCAGCACTCAGGGGGAGAAAGATACGCAGTATTTT,CASTQGEKDTQYF,TRBV6-5,TRBJ2-3,.,TRBD1
TGTGCCTGGAGGCCGCTTAGCGGGATGGGCAATGAGCAGTTCTTC,CAWRPLSGMGNEQFF,TRBV30,TRBJ2-1,.,TRBD2
TGTGCCAGTAGTCAGACAGGGTCGGGTCAGCCCCAGCATTTT,CASSQTGSGQPQHF,TRBV19,TRBJ1-5,.,TRBD1
TGTGCCAGCACCAGGACAGGGAGCTCCTACAATGAGCAGTTCTTC,CASTRTGSSYNEQFF,TRBV9,TRBJ2-1,.,TRBD1
TGCGCCAGCAGCTTGACAGGGGAAACAGATACGCAGTATTTT,CASSLTGETDTQYF,TRBV5-1,TRBJ2-3,once,TRBD1
TGTGCCAGCAGTGACTCCCTAAGCACAGATACGCAGTATTTT,CASSDSLSTDTQYF,TRBV2,TRBJ2-3,.,.
TGTGCCAGCAGTTTAGGGCTTACACAAGAGACCCAGTACTTC,CASSLGLTQETQYF,TRBV27,TRBJ2-5,.,.
TGTGCCAGCTCACGAGCAAATAACAATGAGCAGTTCTTC,CASSRANNNEQFF,TRBV18,TRBJ2-1,.,.
TGTGCCAGCAGTCCCTCCCACGGAGAGTCAAACAATGAGCAGTTCTTC,CASSPSHGESNNEQFF,TRBV27,TRBJ2-1,.,.
TGTGCCAGCAGCTTATGGTCCCCAGGACAGGGGGATACGCAGTATTTT,CASSLWSPGQGDTQYF,TRBV11-3,TRBJ2-3,.,TRBD1
TGTGCCAGCAGTTACCCCCAGGCAGGGGAAGAGACCCAGTACTTC,CASSYPQAGEETQYF,TRBV6-5,TRBJ2-5,.,.
TGTGCCAGCAGCGAGGGGGGGGTCCAAAACATTCAGTACTTC,CASSEGGVQNIQYF,TRBV7-2,TRBJ2-4,once,.
TGTGCCAGCATCCGGGCGGGGTACGAGCAGTACTTC,CASIRAGYEQYF,TRBV2,TRBJ2-7,.,.
TGTGCCAGCAGTTTATCGGGACAGGACTTCATCGATGGCTACACCTTC,CASSLSGQDFIDGYTF,TRBV27,TRBJ1-2,.,TRBD1
TGTGCCAGCAGCTTATCCCCGCAAGAGACCCAGTACTTC,CASSLSPQETQYF,TRBV7-3,TRBJ2-5,.,.
TGTGTCAGAAGCTATACAAGCGGGCCCCAGCATTTT,CVRSYTSGPQHF,TRBV7-5,TRBJ1-5,.,.
TGCGCCAGCAGCCAACTACAGGGGGTGAAGGTTGAAGCTTTCTTT,CASSQLQGVKVEAFF,TRBV4-1,TRBJ1-1,.,TRBD1
TGTGCCATCACCGCAGGTCCTGGAAACACTGAAGCTTTCTTT,CAITAGPGNTEAFF,TRBV19,TRBJ1-1,.,.
TGTGCCAGCAGCTTAGAACGAGGATCGGTGGTTAGCGGGGCAGATACGCAGTATTTT,CASSLERGSVVSGADTQYF,TRBV7-2,TRBJ2-3,.,TRBD2
TGTGCCAGCAGCTTAGCTACCGAAGCAGGTGGGACAGGAGATTTT,CASSLATEAGGTGDF,TRBV11-1,TRBJ2-3,.,TRBD1
TGCAGCGTCGAAGAGGCAGGGGTCTATGGCTACACCTTC,CSVEEAGVYGYTF,TRBV29-1,TRBJ1-2,.,.
TGTGCCAGCAGCCGCGTATCTAGCACAGATACGCAGTATTTT,CASSRVSSTDTQYF,TRBV7-9,TRBJ2-3,.,.
TGTGCCAGTAGATTGGTGGTAGGAGGCTATGGCTACACCTTC,CASRLVVGGYGYTF,TRBV19,TRBJ1-2,.,.
TGTGCCAGCAGCTCGACGGGGATATGGGCAACTAATGAAAAACTGTTTTTT,CASSSTGIWATNEKLFF,TRBV7-9,TRBJ1-4,.,.
TGTGCCAGCAGCCCGGACAGGGATCAGCCCCAGCATTTT,CASSPDRDQPQHF,TRBV7-2,TRBJ1-5,.,TRBD1
TGTGCCAGCAGAGAGGACAGGGTTGGCACCGGGGAGCTGTTTTTT,CASREDRVGTGELFF,TRBV6-4,TRBJ2-2,.,TRBD1
TGTGCTAGTGGTTTTACAGGTTACGCTGAGCAGTTCTTC,CASGFTGYAEQFF,TRBV12-5,TRBJ2-1,.,.
TGTGCCAGCAGCTCCACATCAGGGAACACCGGGGAGCTGTTTTTT,CASSSTSGNTGELFF,TRBV6-6,TRBJ2-2,.,.
TGTGCCATCAGTGGGCGGGGCCTTGAAGCTTTCTTT,CAISGRGLEAFF,TRBV10-3,TRBJ1-1,few,.
TGTGCCAGCAGCTTAGGAGCCGCGCGAACCGGGGCTTTCTTT,CASSLGAARTGAFF,TRBV7-9,TRBJ1-1,.,.
TGCGCCAGCAGCCAAGTAGAGGTAGCGGGAGTGGAGACCCAGTACTTC,CASSQVEVAGVETQYF,TRBV4-1,TRBJ2-5,.,TRBD2
TGTGCCAGCAGCTTAGAAGCGGACAGGGAGGATGGCTACACCTTC,CASSLEADREDGYTF,TRBV7-2,TRBJ1-2,.,TRBD1
TGCGCCAGCAGCCAAGATCCGGGACAGGGGGCGCCGGGGGAGACCCAGTACTTC,CASSQDPGQGAPGETQYF,TRBV4-1,TRBJ2-5,.,TRBD1
TGTGCCAGCAGTTTCCTACAGGGCGACAATCAGCCCCAGCATTTT,CASSFLQGDNQPQHF,TRBV27,TRBJ1-5,.,.
TGTGCCAGCAGTTCCTCCCTCGAGAGCGGGGCAGGGTACAATGAGCAGTTCTTC,CASSSSLESGAGYNEQFF,TRBV6-4,TRBJ2-1,.,TRBD2